Below, 31 T cell receptor beta chains from the same sample are listed, as sequenced in a study of PD-1 blockade in classical Hodgkin lymphoma. Repertoires were generated with immunoSEQ multiplex PCR, while TCRdb's copy carries only in-frame clones and drops some. The table records approximately 18,000 clones, 70% to 85% of them present only once. The time point is: cycle 4 day 1 (C4D1), after 5 to 7 weeks of nivolumab. Patients all relapsed after autologous stem cell transplantation, and there was variation in brentuximab vedotin exposure. The sample here was peripheral blood mononuclear cells (PBMCs), taken before the fourth cycle of nivolumab. The receptors were gathered from a human donor with classical Hodgkin lymphoma.

The CDR3 spells CASTNYISNEQFF. Here the CDR3 DNA reads TGTGCCAGCACCAACTATATTTCAAATGAGCAGTTCTTC. This chain connects TRBV6-1 to TRBJ2-1; no firm D call. The V end was cut by 7 bases, the J end by 7 bases, with 14 bases between. From germline, CDR1 is MNHNS and CDR2 SASEGT. There are 13 residues in the CDR3.

J is TRBJ1-5 and V is TRBV10-2, with 8 bases aligning to TRBD1. V gave up 3 bases and J gave up 3 bases; unmatched junction bases: 7. From germline, CDR1 is WSHSY and CDR2 SAAADI. This CDR3 is built from 16 residues. CDR3 loop: CASSDADRVSNQPQHF. CDR3 sequence (DNA): TGCGCCAGCAGTGACGCGGACAGGGTATCCAATCAGCCCCAGCATTTT.

The chain recombines TRBV28 with TRBJ2-1; D ambiguous. The CDR3 runs to 14 residues. V was clipped by 5 bases and J by 8 bases, with 16 bases between them. Germline V CDR1 and CDR2: MDHEN, SYDVKM. The CDR3 spells CASSPSGGGDEQFF. CDR3 nucleotides: TGTGCCAGCAGTCCATCAGGTGGTGGAGATGAGCAGTTCTTC.

The chain's CDR3 is CASSPGTIAYEQYF. CDR3 DNA sequence: TGTGCCAGTAGTCCGGGGACGATAGCCTACGAGCAGTACTTC. The chain uses TRBV19 and TRBJ2-7; D possibly uses TRBD1 or TRBD2 (5 bases each). This CDR3 spans 14 amino acids. The germline V gene encodes CDR1 LNHDA and CDR2 SQIVND (reference sequence). The V and J ends lost 5 bases and 2 bases respectively, with 13 bases between them.

The chain has TRBV19 and TRBJ2-6; D gene uncertain. CDR1 LNHDA and CDR2 SQIVND come from the germline V gene (reference sequence). V was pared by 4 bases and J by 0 bases, with 10 bases between. The CDR3 is made up of 16 amino acids. The chain's CDR3 is CASSKGRVSGANVLTF. The CDR3 nucleotides are TGTGCCAGTAGTAAGGGCCGAGTCTCTGGGGCCAACGTCCTGACTTTC. The entire variable domain, with the rest obtained from reference TRBV19 and TRBJ2-6, is as follows: DGGITQSPKYLFRKEGQNVTLSCEQNLNHDAMYWYRQDPGQGLRLIYYSQIVNDFQKGDIAEGYSVSREKKESFPLTVTSAQKNPTAFYLCASSKGRVSGANVLTFGAGSRLTVL.

The rearrangement joins TRBV6-1 to TRBJ2-3, with 13 bases matching TRBD2. The junction had 11 bases not matched to a gene; V was cut back by 4 bases and J by 1 base. The germline gives CDR1 MNHNS, CDR2 SASEGT. CDR3 size: 19 residues. Here the CDR3 reads CASSALGTSGVKRTDTQYF. CDR3 sequence (DNA): TGTGCCAGCAGTGCCCTGGGGACTAGCGGGGTAAAACGCACAGATACGCAGTATTTT.

The chain combines TRBV7-2 with TRBJ2-7, with D possibly being TRBD1 (6 bases). From germline, CDR1 is SGHTA and CDR2 FQGNSA. The ends were cut back, 4 bases at V and 4 bases at J, with 20 bases in the middle. The CDR3 covers 16 residues. For the CDR3, the DNA is TGTGCCAGCAGCTCAACAGCCCCTGGACAGAGATACGAGCAGTACTTC. Residues: CASSSTAPGQRYEQYF.

The chain employs TRBV25-1 and TRBJ2-2; no clear D gene. V shed 3 bases and J shed 4 bases, with 6 bases lying between them. The CDR3 contains 13 residues. Germline CDR1 is MGHDK and CDR2 is SYGVNS. The CDR3 DNA reads as TGTGCCAGCAGTGACCCGAGCACCGGGGAGCTGTTTTTT. This codes for CASSDPSTGELFF.

The chain couples TRBV14 to TRBJ1-1, with D unresolved. Trimming left V 1 base short and J 1 base short, with 4 bases between. The germline CDR1 and CDR2 sequences are SGHDN and FVKESK. CDR3 length equals 13 residues. The chain's CDR3 is CASSQGPNTEAFF. CDR3 DNA: TGTGCCAGCAGCCAAGGGCCGAACACTGAAGCTTTCTTT.

Remarks on this clone: Other nucleotide sequences from this sample produce the same CDR3. The V gene is TRBV14, the J gene TRBJ1-1; D is ambiguous. Trimming removed 4 bases from V and 8 bases from J, with 8 bases in between. CDR1 and CDR2 (germline): SGHDN, FVKESK. The CDR3 has 11 residues. CDR3 sequence reads: CASSLGLEAFF. The CDR3 DNA reads as TGTGCCAGCAGCCTCGGATTAGAAGCTTTCTTT. The full variable domain, its missing parts supplied by reference TRBV14 and TRBJ1-1, is EAGVTQFPSHSVIEKGQTVTLRCDPISGHDNLYWYRRVMGKEIKFLLHFVKESKQDESGMPNNRFLAERTGGTYSTLKVQPAELEDSGVYFCASSLGLEAFFGQGTRLTVV.

The chain employs TRBV9 and TRBJ2-3; D possibly corresponds to TRBD2 (7 bases). Germline assignment: CDR1 SGDLS and CDR2 YYNGEE. V lost 1 base to trimming and J lost 6 bases, with 12 bases between them. The CDR3 has 14 residues. CDR3 in DNA: TGTGCCAGCAGCGTAAGGGGGGAGGGGGATACGCAGTATTTT. This translates into CASSVRGEGDTQYF.

The chain uses TRBV19 and TRBJ2-1; 7 bases line up with TRBD2. The V gene end was trimmed by 3 bases and the J gene end by 6 bases; junction bases not matched to a gene: 8. The length of the CDR3 is 15 residues. Germline values: CDR1 LNHDA, CDR2 SQIVND (reference sequence). The CDR3 protein is CASSIGLVLSNEQFF. The CDR3, as DNA: TGTGCCAGTAGTATTGGACTAGTCCTATCCAATGAGCAGTTCTTC. The whole variable domain, remainder taken from reference TRBV19 and TRBJ2-1, is DGGITQSPKYLFRKEGQNVTLSCEQNLNHDAMYWYRQDPGQGLRLIYYSQIVNDFQKGDIAEGYSVSREKKESFPLTVTSAQKNPTAFYLCASSIGLVLSNEQFFGPGTRLTVL.

V gene TRBV5-8 combines with J gene TRBJ1-1; 9 bases match TRBD1. The V segment lost 0 bases and the J segment 6 bases; nucleotides outside the gene matches: 6. The CDR3 has 15 residues. Germline CDR1 SGHTS, CDR2 YDEGEE. CDR3 sequence (DNA): TGTGCCAGCAGCTTGGGGGACAGGGATACAGCTGAAGCTTTCTTT. Its translation is CASSLGDRDTAEAFF.

The chain combines TRBV6-1 with TRBJ1-1; no firm D call. The V end lost 3 bases, the J end lost 0 bases, and 8 bases lay between the germline ends. This CDR3 contains 14 residues. Germline CDR1 and CDR2: MNHNS and SASEGT. CDR3 bases: TGTGCCAGCAGTGAGACAATCATGAACACTGAAGCTTTCTTT. Encoded protein: CASSETIMNTEAFF.

The chain employs TRBV18 and TRBJ2-5; tentative D call: TRBD2 (6 bases). This CDR3 spans 15 amino acids. CDR1 and CDR2 from the germline V gene are KGHSH and LQKENI. V was clipped by 5 bases and J by 3 bases, with 16 bases between them. This chain's CDR3 is CASSSPGLKEETQYF. CDR3 in DNA: TGTGCCAGCTCATCCCCGGGACTCAAGGAAGAGACCCAGTACTTC.

J is TRBJ2-2 and V is TRBV11-2; D not resolved. Trimming took 0 bases from V and 3 from J, leaving 17 bases between them. Germline CDR1 and CDR2: SGHAT and FQNNGV. There are 18 residues in the CDR3. This chain's CDR3 is CASSLDLVRFGDTGELFF. The CDR3 nucleotides read TGTGCCAGCAGCTTAGATCTGGTGCGTTTTGGAGACACCGGGGAGCTGTTTTTT. Together with reference TRBV11-2 and TRBJ2-2, the CDR3 gives the full variable domain: EAGVAQSPRYKIIEKRQSVAFWCNPISGHATLYWYQQILGQGPKLLIQFQNNGVVDDSQLPKDRFSAERLKGVDSTLKIQPAKLEDSAVYLCASSLDLVRFGDTGELFFGEGSRLTVL.

This chain links TRBV5-5 with TRBJ1-5; possible D gene TRBD1, 5 bases. This CDR3 region has 14 residues. Per germline, CDR1 SGHKS and CDR2 YYEKEE (reference sequence). V dropped 4 bases and J dropped 6 bases, with 14 bases sitting between them. This CDR3 is CASSLGTGLQPQHF. The CDR3 DNA follows: TGTGCCAGCAGCCTGGGAACAGGACTTCAGCCCCAGCATTTT.

This clone has a single count. This chain uses TRBV2 with TRBJ2-1; 9 positions agree with TRBD2. The length of the CDR3 is 14 residues. V lost 7 bases and J lost 7; bases outside the gene matches: 8. Germline assignment: CDR1 SNHLY and CDR2 FYNNEI. The CDR3 loop is CASTIAGAVNEQFF. CDR3 nucleotide sequence: TGTGCCAGCACTATAGCGGGAGCAGTGAATGAGCAGTTCTTC.

The CDR3 reads CASSPQEADTQYF. The CDR3 DNA follows: TGTGCCAGCTCACCCCAGGAGGCAGATACGCAGTATTTT. The chain joins TRBV18 to TRBJ2-3; D may be TRBD2 (5 bases). Germline assignment: CDR1 KGHSH and CDR2 LQKENI. CDR3 length: 13 amino acids. V was trimmed by 3 bases and J by 4 bases, leaving 8 bases between them. The variable domain in full, completed from reference TRBV18 and TRBJ2-3, reads NAGVMQNPRHLVRRRGQEARLRCSPMKGHSHVYWYRQLPEEGLKFMVYLQKENIIDESGMPKERFSAEFPKEGPSILRIQQVVRGDSAAYFCASSPQEADTQYFGPGTRLTVL.

The V gene is TRBV6-1, the J gene TRBJ1-1; D ambiguous. Germline assignment: CDR1 MNHNS and CDR2 SASEGT. V lost 2 bases, J lost 2 bases, and 6 bases lay in between. CDR3 size: 13 residues. CDR3: CASSEKVNTEAFF. CDR3 DNA sequence: TGTGCCAGCAGTGAAAAGGTCAACACTGAAGCTTTCTTT.

This chain uses TRBV19 with TRBJ1-6; the D is unclear. Trimming stripped 4 bases from V and 10 bases from J, with 14 bases between. This CDR3 is built from 14 residues. Germline V gene lookup returns CDR1 LNHDA and CDR2 SQIVND (reference sequence). The CDR3 here is CASSNHTVRSPLHF. CDR3 coding DNA: TGTGCCAGTAGTAACCATACGGTGAGGTCACCCCTCCACTTT. Combining the CDR3 with reference TRBV19 and TRBJ1-6 gives the whole variable domain DGGITQSPKYLFRKEGQNVTLSCEQNLNHDAMYWYRQDPGQGLRLIYYSQIVNDFQKGDIAEGYSVSREKKESFPLTVTSAQKNPTAFYLCASSNHTVRSPLHFGNGTRLTVT.

The genes are TRBV6-1 and TRBJ2-2; tentatively, D is TRBD1 (5 bases). With 5 bases removed from V and 5 bases from J, the gap between germline ends came to 12 bases. The CDR3 consists of 14 residues. Germline CDR1 MNHNS, CDR2 SASEGT. The CDR3 spells CASSLQAGTGELFF. The CDR3 bases are TGTGCCAGCAGTCTACAGGCAGGGACCGGGGAGCTGTTTTTT.

This clone was seen a handful of times. The CDR3 DNA sequence: TGTGCCAGCGGGGCGGGAGGGCCGGGGAATGAGCAGTTCTTC. This encodes CASGAGGPGNEQFF. This chain links TRBV2 with TRBJ2-1, with TRBD2 matching over 9 bases. The CDR3 totals 14 residues. Germline trimming cut 8 bases from V and 7 bases from J; bases unmatched to any gene: 9. From germline, CDR1 is SNHLY and CDR2 FYNNEI. Full variable domain (rest looked up from reference TRBV2 and TRBJ2-1): EPEVTQTPSHQVTQMGQEVILRCVPISNHLYFYWYRQILGQKVEFLVSFYNNEISEKSEIFDDQFSVERPDGSNFTLKIRSTKLEDSAMYFCASGAGGPGNEQFFGPGTRLTVL.

V usage is TRBV6-1 and J usage is TRBJ1-1; D might be TRBD1 (6 bases). With 4 bases removed from V and 1 base from J, the gap between germline ends came to 10 bases. The CDR3 has 14 residues. The germline gives CDR1 MNHNS, CDR2 SASEGT. CDR3 in amino acids: CASSVGRGNTEAFF. CDR3 bases: TGTGCCAGCAGTGTTGGCAGGGGGAACACTGAAGCTTTCTTT.

CDR3 loop: CASTYQTGANYGYTF. The CDR3 nucleotides are TGCGCCAGCACCTATCAGACAGGAGCTAACTATGGCTACACCTTC. The chain couples TRBV5-1 to TRBJ1-2, with D perhaps matching TRBD1 (6 bases). CDR3 length: 15 residues. The V gene's germline CDR1 is SGHRS and CDR2 YFSETQ. The V end lost 6 bases, the J end lost 0 bases, and 15 bases lay between the germline ends.

The chain links TRBV9 to TRBJ2-7; TRBD1 matches at 10 bases. The CDR3 is made up of 15 amino acids. The V and J ends lost 6 bases and 2 bases, in that order; junction bases with no gene match: 8. The germline V gene encodes CDR1 SGDLS and CDR2 YYNGEE. The CDR3 protein is CASTRGGTGAYEQYF. For the CDR3, the DNA is TGTGCCAGCACCCGAGGAGGGACAGGGGCCTACGAGCAGTACTTC.

V is TRBV5-1 and J is TRBJ1-5; TRBD1 agrees at 7 bases. CDR3 length equals 17 residues. The V segment lost 4 bases and the J segment 0 bases; nucleotides outside the gene matches: 10. The V gene's germline CDR1 is SGHRS and CDR2 YFSETQ. This CDR3 is CASSEIPGQHSNQPQHF. The CDR3 region has the DNA TGCGCCAGCAGCGAAATACCGGGACAGCATAGCAATCAGCCCCAGCATTTT.

This clone was counted between two and nine times. V gene TRBV7-2 combines with J gene TRBJ2-7, with 7 bases aligning to TRBD2. Germline values: CDR1 SGHTA, CDR2 FQGNSA. J was trimmed by 7 bases and V by 4 bases; bases with no gene match: 13. The CDR3 contains 15 residues. CDR3 loop: CASSSWREISVEQYF. The CDR3 coding sequence is TGTGCCAGCAGCTCGTGGCGGGAGATTTCAGTTGAGCAGTACTTC.

This clone appeared a few times. V gene TRBV19 combines with J gene TRBJ2-6; no definite D call. This CDR3 contains 16 residues. V shed 4 bases and J shed 2 bases, with 12 bases lying between them. Germline assignment: CDR1 LNHDA and CDR2 SQIVND (reference sequence). The DNA for the CDR3 is TGTGCCAGTAGTACCACTTCAGGAACTGGGGCCAACGTCCTGACTTTC. Translation gives CASSTTSGTGANVLTF. Drawing the rest from reference TRBV19 and TRBJ2-6, the complete variable domain is DGGITQSPKYLFRKEGQNVTLSCEQNLNHDAMYWYRQDPGQGLRLIYYSQIVNDFQKGDIAEGYSVSREKKESFPLTVTSAQKNPTAFYLCASSTTSGTGANVLTFGAGSRLTVL.

The chain couples TRBV7-2 to TRBJ1-1, with 8 bases that match TRBD1. The J segment lost 11 bases and the V segment lost 6 bases, leaving 5 bases of the junction unmatched. Germline-derived CDR1 and CDR2 are SGHTA and FQGNSA. The CDR3 has 11 amino acids. The CDR3 bases are TGTGCCAGCAGGAACACAGGGGGGGCTTTCTTT. Residues: CASRNTGGAFF.

The chain links TRBV5-1 to TRBJ2-1; TRBD2 matches 9 bases. The CDR3 is 15 amino acids. CDR1 is SGHRS and CDR2 is YFSETQ in the germline V gene. V lost 5 bases and J lost 6; bases outside the gene matches: 9. The CDR3 loop reads CASRPTAGGPNEQFF. The DNA for the CDR3 is TGCGCCAGCAGACCGACGGCGGGAGGGCCCAATGAGCAGTTCTTC.